A single sample is the source of the 3 T cell receptor beta chains below, sequenced in a study of blood T cell repertoires in COVID-19. The table came from immunoSEQ multiplex PCR; TCRdb's copy has only in-frame clones and leaves some out. The repertoire holds over 110,000 clones, with roughly 84% as singletons. Input material: PBMCs or T cells enriched from blood (not recorded which). The receptors come from a man between 50 and 59 years old in a cohort exposed to, infected with or recovered from COVID-19 (not recorded which).

This chain joins TRBV5-1 and TRBJ2-3; 14 nucleotides line up with TRBD2. V lost 4 bases to trimming and J lost 1 base; unmatched junction nucleotides: 8. CDR3 length equals 18 residues. CDR1 and CDR2 from the germline V gene are SGHRS and YFSETQ. DNA for the CDR3: TGCGCCAGCAGCCTCGGGACTAGCGGGAGAAGGGGCACAGATACGCAGTATTTT. Translation gives CASSLGTSGRRGTDTQYF.

V is TRBV7-3 and J is TRBJ2-1; tentatively, D is TRBD1 (6 bases). CDR3 length: 15 amino acids. Germline V gene sequence: CDR1 SGHTA, CDR2 FQGTGA. V lost 5 bases to trimming and J lost 8 bases, with 19 bases between them. The DNA of the CDR3 is TGTGCCAGCAGCCTACAGGGTTTACAACTCTATGAGCAGTTCTTC. Translating it yields CASSLQGLQLYEQFF. The variable domain in full, with the rest retrieved from reference TRBV7-3 and TRBJ2-1, is GAGVSQTPSNKVTEKGKYVELRCDPISGHTALYWYRQSLGQGPEFLIYFQGTGAADDSGLPNDRFFAVRPEGSVSTLKIQRTERGDSAVYLCASSLQGLQLYEQFFGPGTRLTVL.

The chain has TRBV5-4 and TRBJ2-5; 8 nucleotides agree with TRBD2. This CDR3 is 14 amino acids long. Germline CDR1 SGHNT, CDR2 YYREEE (reference sequence). The V gene end was trimmed by 1 base and the J gene end by 5 bases; junction bases not matched to a gene: 4. The CDR3 is CASSLQAGVETQYF. CDR3 bases: TGTGCCAGCAGCTTGCAAGCGGGAGTGGAGACCCAGTACTTC.